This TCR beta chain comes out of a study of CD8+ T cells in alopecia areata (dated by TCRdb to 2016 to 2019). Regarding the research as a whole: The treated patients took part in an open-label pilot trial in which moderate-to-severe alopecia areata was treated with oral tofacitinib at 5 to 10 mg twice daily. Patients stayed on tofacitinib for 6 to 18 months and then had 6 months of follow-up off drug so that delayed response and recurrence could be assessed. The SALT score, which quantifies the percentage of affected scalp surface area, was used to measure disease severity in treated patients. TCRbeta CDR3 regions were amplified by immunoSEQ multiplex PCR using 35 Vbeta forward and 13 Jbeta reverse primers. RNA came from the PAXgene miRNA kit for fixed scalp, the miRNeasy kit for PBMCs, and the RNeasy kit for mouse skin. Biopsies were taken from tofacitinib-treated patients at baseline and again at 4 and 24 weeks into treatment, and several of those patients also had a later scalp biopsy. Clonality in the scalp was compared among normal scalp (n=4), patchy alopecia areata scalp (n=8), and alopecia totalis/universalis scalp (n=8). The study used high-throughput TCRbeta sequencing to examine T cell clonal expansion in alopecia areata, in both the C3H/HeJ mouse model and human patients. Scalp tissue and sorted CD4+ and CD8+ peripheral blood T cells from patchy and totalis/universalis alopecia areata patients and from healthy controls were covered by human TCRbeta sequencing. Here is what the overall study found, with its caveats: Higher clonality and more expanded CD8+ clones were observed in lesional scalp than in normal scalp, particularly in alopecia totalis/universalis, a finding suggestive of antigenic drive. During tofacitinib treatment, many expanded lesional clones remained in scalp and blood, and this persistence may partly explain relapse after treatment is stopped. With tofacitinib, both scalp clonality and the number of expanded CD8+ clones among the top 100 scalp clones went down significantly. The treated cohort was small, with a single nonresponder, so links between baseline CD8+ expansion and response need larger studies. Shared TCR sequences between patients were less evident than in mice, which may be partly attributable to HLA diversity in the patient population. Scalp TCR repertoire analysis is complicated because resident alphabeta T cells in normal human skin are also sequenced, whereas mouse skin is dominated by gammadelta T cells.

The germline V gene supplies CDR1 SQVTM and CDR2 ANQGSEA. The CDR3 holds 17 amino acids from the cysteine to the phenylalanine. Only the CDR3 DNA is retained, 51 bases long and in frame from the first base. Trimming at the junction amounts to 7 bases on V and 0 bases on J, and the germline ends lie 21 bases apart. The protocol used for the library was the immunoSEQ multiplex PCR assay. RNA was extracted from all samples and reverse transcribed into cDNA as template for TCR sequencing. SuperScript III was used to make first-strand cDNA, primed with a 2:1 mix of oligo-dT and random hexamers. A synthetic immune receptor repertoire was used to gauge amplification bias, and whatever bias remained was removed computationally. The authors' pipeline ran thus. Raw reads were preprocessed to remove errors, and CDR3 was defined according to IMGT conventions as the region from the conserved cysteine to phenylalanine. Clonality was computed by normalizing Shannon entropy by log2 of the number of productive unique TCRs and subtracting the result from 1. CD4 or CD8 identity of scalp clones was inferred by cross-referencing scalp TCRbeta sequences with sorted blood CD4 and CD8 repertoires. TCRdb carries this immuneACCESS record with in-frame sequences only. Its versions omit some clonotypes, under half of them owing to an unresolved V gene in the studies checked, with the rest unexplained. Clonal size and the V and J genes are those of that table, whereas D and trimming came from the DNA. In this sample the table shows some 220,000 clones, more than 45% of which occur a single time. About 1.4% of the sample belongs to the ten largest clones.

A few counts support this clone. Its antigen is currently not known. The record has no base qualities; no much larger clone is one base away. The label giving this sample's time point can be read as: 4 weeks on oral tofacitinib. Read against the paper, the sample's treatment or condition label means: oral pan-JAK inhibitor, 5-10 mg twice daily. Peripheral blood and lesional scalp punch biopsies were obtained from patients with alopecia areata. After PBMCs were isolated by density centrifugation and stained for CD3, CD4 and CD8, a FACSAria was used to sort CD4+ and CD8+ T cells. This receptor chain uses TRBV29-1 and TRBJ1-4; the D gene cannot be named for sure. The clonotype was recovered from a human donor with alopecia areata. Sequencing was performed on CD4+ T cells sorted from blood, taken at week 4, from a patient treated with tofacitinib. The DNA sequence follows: TGCAGCGCAGGTACCCTCTCGCCGGGGACAACTAATGAAAAACTGTTTTTT. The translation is CSAGTLSPGTTNEKLFF.